The present T cell receptor (beta chain) was sequenced within a study of blood T cell repertoires in COVID-19. Across the whole study: In each case, the material was cDNA or gDNA derived from T cells, B-cell-depleted T cells, or PBMCs.

There are a few counts of this clone. In assigning cohorts, the study relied on participant-reported clinical history. V lost 5 bases, J lost 8 bases, and 9 bases stayed unmatched. This CDR3 has 15 residues. From germline, CDR1 is SGHTA and CDR2 FQGNSA. The assay was immunoSEQ multiplex PCR, and TCRdb's table has in-frame clones only and misses some. This table holds a few hundred thousand clones, approximately 84% found once. The chain links TRBV7-2 to TRBJ2-1; 10 bases line up with TRBD2. Sequencing was done on a sample of PBMCs or T cells enriched from blood (not recorded which). The receptor comes from a man aged 50 to 60 who had recovered from COVID-19. As DNA, the CDR3 is TGTGCCAGCAGCCCCTCTAGCGGGAGATTCGATGAGCAGTTCTTC. Protein sequence: CASSPSSGRFDEQFF. The full variable domain, with the rest looked up from reference TRBV7-2 and TRBJ2-1, is GAGVSQSPSNKVTEKGKDVELRCDPISGHTALYWYRQSLGQGLEFLIYFQGNSAPDKSGLPSDRFSAERTGGSVSTLTIQRTQQEDSAVYLCASSPSSGRFDEQFFGPGTRLTVL.